These 22 T cell receptor beta chains share one sample of origin, sequenced in a study of CD49a tissue-resident CD8 T cells in human skin. Profiled with immunoSEQ multiplex PCR; TCRdb holds only in-frame clones, not every one. The table lists 1,100 or so clones, 65% to 75% of them singletons, with approximately 22% in the top ten. Material: CD103- CD8+ T cells sorted from skin dermis. All receptors come from a human donor in good health. The donor label of this sample is uncertain.

This chain joins TRBV9 and TRBJ2-1, with TRBD2 identical over 7 bases. V was pared by 2 bases and J by 6 bases, with 8 bases of the junction left unmatched. CDR3 size: 15 residues. Per germline, CDR1 SGDLS and CDR2 YYNGEE. For the CDR3, the DNA is TGTGCCAGCAGCGTTAACTTAGCGGGCCCCAATGAGCAGTTCTTC. As protein: CASSVNLAGPNEQFF.

V is TRBV28 and J is TRBJ2-7; 9 nucleotides align to TRBD1. The CDR3 has 16 amino acids. Trimming took 5 bases from V and 3 from J; bases not matched to a gene: 11. The V gene's germline CDR1 is MDHEN and CDR2 SYDVKM. The CDR3 nucleotides are TGTGCCAGCAGTATTCCCTTGGGACAGGGATACTACGAGCAGTACTTC. This codes for CASSIPLGQGYYEQYF.

This clone showed up just once. V is TRBV10-2 and J is TRBJ2-5; weak D call: TRBD2 (7 bases). The CDR3 extends over 18 amino acids. The germline gives CDR1 WSHSY, CDR2 SAAADI. V gave up 0 bases and J gave up 5 bases, with 22 bases separating them. The CDR3 coding sequence is TGCGCCAGCAGTGAGTCGACCAGGGGCCCGGGGGGTAGCGAGACCCAGTACTTC. As protein: CASSESTRGPGGSETQYF.

The CDR3 DNA is TGTGCCAGCAGCGCTTCTTCTGGACAGGGCACAGATACGCAGTATTTT. Translated, it gives CASSASSGQGTDTQYF. The chain couples TRBV9 to TRBJ2-3; 7 positions match TRBD1. V gave up 3 bases and J gave up 1 base; unmatched junction bases: 8. The CDR3 runs to 16 residues. Germline CDR1 is SGDLS and CDR2 is YYNGEE.

This clone was seen more than once but under ten times. This sequence joins TRBV2 and TRBJ2-1; 9 positions agree with TRBD1. Germline-derived CDR1 and CDR2 are SNHLY and FYNNEI. The CDR3 is 13 residues long. V gave up 5 bases and J gave up 7 bases; unmatched junction bases: 3. The CDR3 here is CASSSGQGNEQFF. CDR3 bases: TGTGCCAGCAGTTCTGGACAGGGGAATGAGCAGTTCTTC.

The CDR3 here is CASSLVGEYGYTF. DNA for the CDR3: TGTGCCAGCAGCTTAGTTGGGGAGTATGGCTACACCTTC. V and J are TRBV7-8 and TRBJ1-2; D remains ambiguous. The CDR3 is made up of 13 amino acids. The germline gives CDR1 SGHVS, CDR2 FQNEAQ. Trimming cost V 1 base and J 5 bases, with 8 bases left between them.

This clone has a handful of counts. The chain couples TRBV27 to TRBJ2-1; 7 bases match TRBD2. This CDR3 has 15 amino acids. Germline CDR1 and CDR2: MNHEY and SMNVEV (reference sequence). J lost 6 bases, V lost 1 base, and 6 bases had no gene match. In DNA, the CDR3 is TGTGCCAGCAGTTTATTGGCGGGAGTGGGCAATGAGCAGTTCTTC. This encodes CASSLLAGVGNEQFF.

The rearrangement links TRBV4-2 to TRBJ2-2; the match to TRBD2 covers 8 bases. Germline V CDR1 and CDR2: LGHNA, YNFKEQ. Trimming at V came to 5 bases and at J to 7 bases, leaving 6 bases not matched to a gene. CDR3 size: 14 residues. The CDR3: CASSYSGEGGELFF. Here the CDR3 DNA reads TGTGCCAGCAGCTATAGCGGGGAGGGCGGGGAGCTGTTTTTT.

The chain joins TRBV2 to TRBJ2-7, with D perhaps TRBD2 (6 bases). CDR3 size: 15 residues. CDR1 and CDR2 (germline): SNHLY, FYNNEI. Trimming cost V 3 bases and J 0 bases, with 12 bases left between them. DNA of the CDR3: TGTGCCAGCAGTGATCCGGGGGAGCGCTCCTACGAGCAGTACTTC. It translates to CASSDPGERSYEQYF.

A single count supports this clone. V is TRBV5-8 and J is TRBJ2-7; 8 bases agree with TRBD2. Germline loops: CDR1 SGHTS, CDR2 YDEGEE. This CDR3 has 15 residues. V lost 1 base and J lost 3; bases outside the gene matches: 6. The CDR3 region has the DNA TGTGCCAGCAGCTTGTTTAGCGGGGAACTCTACGAGCAGTACTTC. It is translated as CASSLFSGELYEQYF.

The CDR3 protein is CATSRDRELPSTDTQYF. Written as DNA, the CDR3 is TGTGCCACCAGCAGAGACCGGGAGTTACCTAGCACAGATACGCAGTATTTT. The J gene is TRBJ2-3, the V gene TRBV15; TRBD2 might be the D (6 bases). CDR1 is LNHNV and CDR2 is YYDKDF in the germline V gene (reference sequence). This CDR3 has 17 residues. V dropped 0 bases and J dropped 0 bases, with 13 bases sitting between them.

As DNA, the CDR3 is TGTGCCAGCAGCTATCTGGGGACTACTCGATACGAGCAGTACTTC. Its translation is CASSYLGTTRYEQYF. The chain combines TRBV7-8 with TRBJ2-7; 7 bases match TRBD2. Per the germline V gene, CDR1 is SGHVS and CDR2 is FQNEAQ. This CDR3 contains 15 residues. V gave up 4 bases and J gave up 4 bases; unmatched junction bases: 10.

The table lists this clone with a few counts. The chain combines TRBV27 with TRBJ1-1; D is unresolved. Trimming removed 5 bases from V and 2 bases from J, with 9 bases in between. Looked up from germline, CDR1 is MNHEY and CDR2 is SMNVEV (reference sequence). The CDR3 loop spans 13 amino acids. The DNA of the CDR3 is TGTGCCAGCAGTAAGCACTTTAACACTGAAGCTTTCTTT. Its protein product is CASSKHFNTEAFF.

The chain has TRBV28 and TRBJ2-2; TRBD1 matches at 8 bases. Germline assignment: CDR1 MDHEN and CDR2 SYDVKM. The CDR3 consists of 16 residues. V lost 3 bases and J lost 2; bases outside the gene matches: 5. The CDR3 sequence: CASSFRRGRNTGELFF. The CDR3 region has the DNA TGTGCCAGCAGTTTCCGCAGGGGGCGTAACACCGGGGAGCTGTTTTTT. Together with reference TRBV28 and TRBJ2-2, the CDR3 gives the full variable domain: DVKVTQSSRYLVKRTGEKVFLECVQDMDHENMFWYRQDPGLGLRLIYFSYDVKMKEKGDIPEGYSVSREKKERFSLILESASTNQTSMYLCASSFRRGRNTGELFFGEGSRLTVL.

This clone is deemed large. V is TRBV28 and J is TRBJ2-3, with TRBD1 matching 8 bases. CDR1 and CDR2 from the germline V gene are MDHEN and SYDVKM. The CDR3 is 17 residues long. Trimming took 5 bases from V and 0 from J; bases not matched to a gene: 10. The CDR3 DNA is TGTGCCAGCAGTACGATAGACAGGGGACCTAGCACAGATACGCAGTATTTT. It encodes CASSTIDRGPSTDTQYF.

The chain uses TRBV7-9 and TRBJ1-2; TRBD1 aligns across 7 bases. The CDR3 extends over 15 amino acids. With 4 bases clipped from V and 6 bases from J, the junction kept 11 bases outside the gene matches. Germline V gene lookup returns CDR1 SEHNR and CDR2 FQNEAQ (reference sequence). The chain's CDR3 is CASSSPGTVSNGYTF. CDR3 coding DNA: TGTGCCAGCAGCTCCCCCGGGACAGTTTCTAATGGCTACACCTTC.

This sequence joins TRBV19 and TRBJ2-1; 7 nucleotides align to TRBD1. CDR3 length: 13 residues. The V segment lost 7 bases and the J segment 7 bases; nucleotides outside the gene matches: 7. CDR1 LNHDA and CDR2 SQIVND come from the germline V gene (reference sequence). CDR3 sequence reads: CASTPTGWNEQFF. Here the CDR3 DNA reads TGTGCCAGTACCCCGACAGGGTGGAATGAGCAGTTCTTC.

V gene TRBV7-9 combines with J gene TRBJ1-1; a weak D match, TRBD1 (5 bases). CDR3 length: 15 residues. Germline CDR1 is SEHNR and CDR2 is FQNEAQ (reference sequence). The V and J ends lost 5 bases and 0 bases respectively, with 13 bases between them. CDR3 sequence: CASSPVGGMNTEAFF. CDR3 in DNA: TGTGCCAGCAGCCCGGTTGGGGGGATGAACACTGAAGCTTTCTTT.

This clone occurred a few times. The chain couples TRBV13 to TRBJ2-1; 9 bases match TRBD2. The ends lost 6 bases at V and 7 bases at J; junction bases unmatched: 16. The CDR3 runs 17 residues. In germline, CDR1 is PRHDT, CDR2 FYEKMQ (reference sequence). In DNA form, the CDR3 reads TGTGCCAGCAGATCAACCGGGACTAGCTTGGTAAAAAATGAGCAGTTCTTC. It specifies CASRSTGTSLVKNEQFF.

The rearrangement links TRBV7-9 to TRBJ1-5; no clear D gene. Per germline, CDR1 SEHNR and CDR2 FQNEAQ (reference sequence). Trimming pared 4 bases from V and 10 bases from J, leaving 11 bases between. There are 12 residues in the CDR3. CDR3 sequence (DNA): TGTGCCAGCAGCTCGTTTCAGCGACCCCAGCATTTT. As protein: CASSSFQRPQHF.

V usage is TRBV5-4 and J usage is TRBJ1-2, with a tentative D call TRBD1 (5 bases). The CDR3 length is 13 residues. The V end was cut by 4 bases, the J end by 6 bases, with 13 bases between. The germline V gene encodes CDR1 SGHNT and CDR2 YYREEE (reference sequence). The CDR3 region has the DNA TGTGCCAGCAGCACCTGGGACTCTGATGGCTACACCTTC. It specifies CASSTWDSDGYTF.

The CDR3 DNA reads TGTGCCAGCAGCGTAAGGGACAGAGACTACGAGCAGTACTTC. Translated: CASSVRDRDYEQYF. The rearrangement joins TRBV9 to TRBJ2-7, with 7 bases fitting TRBD1. Germline V gene sequence: CDR1 SGDLS, CDR2 YYNGEE. CDR3 size: 14 residues. The trim removed 1 base at V and 3 bases at J, leaving 4 bases unmatched.